The entry below gives a single T cell receptor beta chain sequence along with its context. Its ends do not fully match the called genes, so a read error is possible. This record comes from a study of blood T cell repertoires in COVID-19. The wider study: Acute and convalescent COVID-19 specimens originated in the United States, Italy and Spain. PBMCs, B-cell-depleted T cells, or T cells were the source of the cDNA or gDNA that made up the material.

This CDR3 has 14 residues. Germline loops: CDR1 SGDLS, CDR2 YYNGEE. The data were produced by immunoSEQ multiplex PCR, yet TCRdb's version contains in-frame clones alone and is incomplete. The sample contains fewer than 130,000 clones, approximately 80% of which appear only once. The sequence derives from a man in his sixties or seventies with active or convalescent COVID-19. The J gene is TRBJ2-3, the V gene TRBV9; possibly TRBD2 for D (5 bases). Sequences were obtained from peripheral blood. The CDR3 DNA follows: TGTGTCAGCAGCGTAGGCAGCGGTCAAGATACGCAGTATTTT. Its protein product is CVSSVGSGQDTQYF.